This T cell receptor (beta chain) originates from a study of T cells in Graves' hyperthyroidism and ophthalmopathy. The study, taken as a whole, reports: Peripheral blood also featured most of the thyroid clonotypes expanded above 0.001.

This clonotype was counted between two and nine times. The antigen is not known. No progression to ophthalmopathy during 18 months of follow-up defined stable disease. Uncontrolled infection, other autoimmune disease, pregnancy and lactation each barred patients from inclusion. Diagnoses were made from clinical symptoms, serum measures (thyroxine and TRAb), thyroid ultrasound and orbital computed tomography. V was shortened by 5 bases and J by 8 bases, with 16 bases between the two germline ends. The CDR3 is 13 amino acids. Germline V lookup: CDR1 GTSNPN, CDR2 SVGIG (reference sequence). RNA transcripts served as the template for amplifying TCR beta CDR3 regions. Researchers ran a first-round RT-PCR on the TCR CDR3 using the HTBI primer set. TCRdb re-called the multiplex PCR reads through MiXCR, storing one row per CDR3 protein. The sample consists of a few hundred thousand distinct CDR3 sequences, 46% of them appearing once.

The rearrangement links TRBV30 to TRBJ1-3; weak D call: TRBD1 (5 bases). This receptor was identified in a woman between 18 and 30 years old with Graves' hyperthyroidism. Specimen: peripheral blood or thyroid tissue (not recorded which). CDR3 nucleotides: TGTGCCTGGGGGGCCCTGCACGGGGACACCATATATTTT. This translates into CAWGALHGDTIYF. The entire variable domain, with the rest obtained from reference TRBV30 and TRBJ1-3, is as follows: SQTIHQWPATLVQPVGSPLSLECTVEGTSNPNLYWYRQAAGRGLQLLFYSVGIGQISSEVPQNLSASRPQDRQFILSSKKLLLSDSGFYLCAWGALHGDTIYFGEGSWLTVV.